This entry lists 12 T cell receptor beta chains sequenced from one sample in a study of blood T cells in healthy people across ages. Alongside a J-beta primer mix, a sample-barcoded 5' primer served in a second PCR lasting about 6 to 11 cycles. Using its own MiXCR run on the 5' RACE reads, TCRdb lists one record per CDR3 protein. The repertoire includes over a million distinct CDR3 sequences, 40% to 55% of them detected once, and around 18% sits in the top ten. The sample consisted of blood. These receptors originate from a woman aged 55-69 years in good health.

The chain employs TRBV11-2 and TRBJ2-1, with 7 bases identical to TRBD1. CDR1 is SGHAT, CDR2 FQNNGV, per germline. V trimming: 1 base; J trimming: 7 bases; junction bases outside the gene matches: 4. The CDR3 is 14 amino acids. The CDR3 region is CASSLGDSVNEQFF. CDR3 nucleotide sequence: TGTGCCAGCAGCTTAGGGGACAGCGTGAATGAGCAGTTCTTC.

This clonotype has a count of ten or more. At one end, the junction sequence differs from germline, possibly due to a read error. This chain links TRBV10-1 with TRBJ2-7; D is unresolved. Germline CDR1 and CDR2: WNHNN and SYGVQD (reference sequence). The length of the CDR3 is 12 residues. The CDR3 is CASSEGTYEQYF. The CDR3 coding sequence is TGTGCCAGCAGTGAAGGTACCTACGAGCAGTACTTC.

The CDR3 DNA is TGTGCCAGCAGTTTCATTGGGTTGGCGGGGGAGACCCAGTACTTC. Its protein is CASSFIGLAGETQYF. The rearrangement uses TRBV27 and TRBJ2-7; possible D gene TRBD2, 6 bases. The J call is in doubt because the DNA end fits TRBJ2-5 better. CDR1 and CDR2 (germline): MNHEY, SMNVEV (reference sequence). This CDR3 has 15 amino acids.

This clonotype has just a few counts. This chain links TRBV27 with TRBJ2-1; 13 bases match TRBD2. Germline V gene lookup returns CDR1 MNHEY and CDR2 SMNVEV (reference sequence). V shed 8 bases and J 2 bases; nucleotides not matched to a gene: 0. The CDR3 extends over 14 amino acids. CDR3 bases: TGTGCCAGCGGGACTAGCGGGGCCTACAATGAGCAGTTCTTC. This sequence encodes CASGTSGAYNEQFF.

The chain has TRBV6-6 and TRBJ2-5; TRBD2 agrees at 13 bases. The CDR3 totals 17 residues. The germline gives CDR1 MNHNY, CDR2 SVGAGI (reference sequence). After removal of 0 bases from V and 4 bases from J, the junction contained 5 bases not matched to a gene. In nucleotides, the CDR3 is TGTGCCAGCAGTTACTCCCGGACTAGCGGGAGAGGAGAGACCCAGTACTTC. Its protein product is CASSYSRTSGRGETQYF.

This clonotype occurred once. At one end, the junction sequence differs from germline, possibly due to a read error. The chain uses TRBV7-3 and TRBJ2-2, with 11 bases identical to TRBD2. Per germline, CDR1 SGHTA and CDR2 FQGTGA. CDR3 length: 15 amino acids. CDR3 amino acids: CASSSRLAGTGGLFF. The DNA of the CDR3 is TGTGCCAGCAGCTCCAGACTAGCGGGAACGGGGGGGCTGTTTTTT. The variable domain in full, with the rest retrieved from reference TRBV7-3 and TRBJ2-2, is GAGVSQTPSNKVTEKGKYVELRCDPISGHTALYWYRQSLGQGPEFLIYFQGTGAADDSGLPNDRFFAVRPEGSVSTLKIQRTERGDSAVYLCASSSRLAGTGGLFFGEGSRLTVL.

This clonotype turned up a few times. This chain uses TRBV7-9 with TRBJ2-1; D gene ambiguous. Trimming left V 2 bases short and J 8 bases short, with 10 bases between. The length of the CDR3 is 13 residues. CDR1 and CDR2 from the germline V gene are SEHNR and FQNEAQ (reference sequence). CDR3 DNA sequence: TGTGCCAGCAGCTTAACGAGGATCCATGAGCAGTTCTTC. Translated: CASSLTRIHEQFF.

The CDR3 nucleotides read TGTGCCAGCAGTCCAGGGGGATTCTACGAGCAGTACTTC. This sequence encodes CASSPGGFYEQYF. The chain carries TRBV27 and TRBJ2-7; TRBD1 matches at 7 bases. The V segment lost 5 bases and the J segment 3 bases; nucleotides outside the gene matches: 4. Germline loops: CDR1 MNHEY, CDR2 SMNVEV (reference sequence). The CDR3 covers 13 residues.

This clonotype occurred a few times. The chain recombines TRBV28 with TRBJ2-6; 7 nucleotides align to TRBD1. The CDR3 runs to 17 residues. Germline V gives CDR1 MDHEN, CDR2 SYDVKM. The V and J ends lost 1 base and 2 bases, in that order; junction bases with no gene match: 5. The CDR3 region is CASSLYPTGAGANVLTF. The CDR3 DNA follows: TGTGCCAGCAGTTTATACCCCACAGGGGCTGGGGCCAACGTCCTGACTTTC.

The chain uses TRBV20-1 and TRBJ2-7; 9 nucleotides match TRBD1. V shed 6 bases and J 0 bases; nucleotides not matched to a gene: 6. Germline V CDR1 and CDR2: DFQATT, SNEGSKA (reference sequence). This CDR3 is built from 14 residues. The CDR3 reads CSARRDRASYEQYF. The CDR3 DNA reads TGCAGTGCCCGACGGGACAGGGCCTCCTACGAGCAGTACTTC.

A few counts support this clonotype. The chain is built from TRBV3-1 and TRBJ2-2, with D maybe TRBD1 (5 bases). Germline CDR1 LGHDT, CDR2 YNNKEL (reference sequence). The V and J ends lost 1 base and 4 bases respectively, with 7 bases between them. The CDR3 totals 14 residues. The CDR3 DNA reads as TGTGCCAGCAGCCAAGGGGGCCCCACCGGGGAGCTGTTTTTT. This encodes CASSQGGPTGELFF. The variable domain in full, with the rest retrieved from reference TRBV3-1 and TRBJ2-2, is DTAVSQTPKYLVTQMGNDKSIKCEQNLGHDTMYWYKQDSKKFLKIMFSYNNKELIINETVPNRFSPKSPDKAHLNLHINSLELGDSAVYFCASSQGGPTGELFFGEGSRLTVL.

This clonotype was observed many times. The J gene is TRBJ2-3, the V gene TRBV7-2; the D gene is possibly TRBD1 (6 bases). CDR1 and CDR2 (germline): SGHTA, FQGNSA. V lost 5 bases and J lost 1, with 13 bases in between. This CDR3 spans 15 amino acids. DNA of the CDR3: TGTGCCAGCAGCCTAACGGGACACCGCACAGATACGCAGTATTTT. It specifies CASSLTGHRTDTQYF.